This TCR beta chain was recovered during a study of blood T cell repertoires in COVID-19. This CDR3 comprises 14 residues. Germline V lookup: CDR1 SEHNR, CDR2 FQNEAQ (reference sequence). V lost 3 bases, J lost 7 bases, and 7 bases stayed unmatched. Method: immunoSEQ multiplex PCR; TCRdb's copy keeps in-frame clones and lacks some. There are 85,000 to 120,000 clones in the sample; approximately 84% occur only once, and more than 9% lies in the top ten. The V call is TRBV7-9, the J call TRBJ1-2; TRBD1 aligns across 8 bases. The clonotype comes from a man aged 40-55 years with active or convalescent COVID-19. The specimen was peripheral blood. CDR3 nucleotides: TGTGCCAGCAGCTTCACTGACAGGGGCACTGGCTACACCTTC. Translation: CASSFTDRGTGYTF.